A selection of T cell receptor beta chains follows, all from one sample in a study of blood T cell repertoires in COVID-19. The table came from immunoSEQ multiplex PCR; TCRdb's copy has only in-frame clones and leaves some out. There are approximately 190,000 clones in the sample; 80% to 90% occur only once, and 5.1% lies in the top ten. Sequenced input: peripheral blood. These receptors originate from a woman in her sixties or seventies with active or convalescent COVID-19. Each CDR3 is given with its conserved first and last residue. D genes are given only for firm matches. The size of a clone is reported for some rows only, either as once, few or many, or as a class for expanded clones.

size	V	D	J	CDR3	DNA
NA	TRBV28	TRBD2	TRBJ2-3	CASQAGSEGTDTQYF	TGTGCCAGTCAAGCGGGAAGCGAGGGCACAGATACGCAGTATTTT
NA	TRBV4-2	TRBD2	TRBJ2-3	CASSQGLAGGVDTQYF	TGTGCCAGCAGCCAAGGCCTAGCGGGAGGGGTAGATACGCAGTATTTT
NA	TRBV27	TRBD2	TRBJ2-7	CASSYASGSYEQYF	TGTGCCAGCAGTTATGCTAGCGGGAGCTACGAGCAGTACTTC
NA	TRBV29-1	TRBD1	TRBJ1-1	CSVEDRGRRDTEAFF	TGCAGCGTTGAGGACAGGGGGCGAAGGGACACTGAAGCTTTCTTT
once	TRBV10-3	NA	TRBJ1-2	CAIRKQGDYGYTF	TGTGCCATCAGGAAACAGGGCGACTATGGCTACACCTTC
NA	TRBV27	NA	TRBJ2-6	CASSPRRPGRSGANVLTF	TGTGCCAGCAGTCCCCGAAGGCCAGGTCGCTCTGGGGCCAACGTCCTGACTTTC
NA	TRBV4-2	NA	TRBJ1-1	CASSRQARGTEAFF	TGTGCCAGCAGCCGGCAGGCTCGGGGCACTGAAGCTTTCTTT
once	TRBV14	TRBD1	TRBJ2-5	CASSQRGQGKETQYF	TGTGCCAGCAGCCAAAGGGGACAGGGGAAAGAGACCCAGTACTTC
NA	TRBV7-8	TRBD1	TRBJ1-1	CASSLKQGGTEAFF	TGTGCCAGCAGCTTGAAACAGGGGGGGACTGAAGCTTTCTTT
NA	TRBV12-2	NA	TRBJ2-4	CASRLVFLRLAGAEDIQYF	TGTGCAAGTCGCTTAGTGTTTCTCCGATTAGCGGGAGCAGAGGACATTCAGTACTTC
NA	TRBV4-1	NA	TRBJ2-2	CASSPRDTGELFF	TGCGCCAGCAGCCCCCGGGACACCGGGGAGCTGTTTTTT
NA	TRBV27	NA	TRBJ1-2	CASSLSGVSWRGGYTF	TGTGCCAGCAGTTTATCGGGAGTCTCGTGGAGGGGAGGCTACACCTTC
NA	TRBV19	NA	TRBJ1-4	CASSLTGGATNEKLFF	TGTGCCAGTAGTCTCACGGGGGGAGCGACTAATGAAAAACTGTTTTTT
once	TRBV7-8	TRBD2	TRBJ2-7	CASSAAGGGRYEQYF	TGTGCCAGCAGCGCGGCCGGGGGGGGCAGATACGAGCAGTACTTC
once	TRBV18	TRBD2	TRBJ2-1	CASSLRTSGYNEQFF	TGTGCCAGCTCACTTCGGACTAGCGGTTACAATGAGCAGTTCTTC
NA	TRBV29-1	TRBD2	TRBJ2-1	CSVVGGAGVRNEQFF	TGCAGCGTTGTAGGGGGAGCGGGAGTGAGGAATGAGCAGTTCTTC
NA	TRBV5-1	NA	TRBJ2-1	CASSSAQGSQVYNEQFF	TGCGCCAGCAGCTCGGCCCAGGGCAGCCAGGTCTACAATGAGCAGTTCTTC
NA	TRBV19	TRBD2	TRBJ2-5	CASSNLAGGETQYF	TGTGCCAGTAGTAACCTAGCGGGAGGGGAGACCCAGTACTTC
NA	TRBV6-2/TRBV6-3	TRBD2	TRBJ2-5	CASSYSPTRSGRATQETQYF	TGTGCCAGCAGTTACTCGCCAACCCGCAGCGGGAGGGCGACCCAAGAGACCCAGTACTTC
once	TRBV19	TRBD2	TRBJ2-3	CASGGLAGVGDTQYF	TGTGCCAGTGGGGGACTAGCGGGAGTAGGAGATACGCAGTATTTT
NA	TRBV4-1	NA	TRBJ2-1	CASSQDLGGAYNEQFF	TGCGCCAGCAGCCAAGATTTGGGGGGAGCCTACAATGAGCAGTTCTTC
NA	TRBV20-1	NA	TRBJ2-5	CSATLQETQYF	TGCAGTGCTACACTCCAAGAGACCCAGTACTTC
NA	TRBV18	TRBD1	TRBJ1-1	CASSPRTGGNTEAFF	TGTGCCAGCTCCCCCAGGACAGGGGGGAACACTGAAGCTTTCTTT
NA	TRBV18	TRBD2	TRBJ2-3	CASSRTSGSIGTQYF	TGTGCCAGCTCACGGACTAGCGGGAGCATAGGTACGCAGTATTTT
NA	TRBV5-1	TRBD2	TRBJ2-3	CASSLGIVAGGRDTQYF	TGCGCCAGCAGCTTGGGAATTGTAGCGGGAGGTAGGGATACGCAGTATTTT
NA	TRBV5-4	TRBD2	TRBJ2-1	CASSQTSGKLEQFF	TGTGCCAGCAGCCAGACTAGCGGGAAGCTTGAGCAGTTCTTC
NA	TRBV2	NA	TRBJ1-5	CASRQGNQPQHF	TGTGCCAGCAGACAGGGCAATCAGCCCCAGCATTTT
NA	TRBV5-1	NA	TRBJ2-3	CASRPRTSTDTQYF	TGCGCCAGCAGGCCGCGCACTAGCACAGATACGCAGTATTTT
NA	TRBV19	NA	TRBJ1-2	CATKGNPGYGYTF	TGTGCCACCAAGGGGAACCCTGGGTATGGCTACACCTTC
NA	TRBV10-3	NA	TRBJ1-2	CAISERGGAPNYGYTF	TGTGCCATCAGTGAGCGAGGGGGGGCGCCTAACTATGGCTACACCTTC
NA	TRBV28	NA	TRBJ2-2	CASSFVPSPGELFF	TGTGCCAGCAGTTTTGTCCCTAGCCCCGGGGAGCTGTTTTTT
NA	TRBV7-9	NA	TRBJ1-2	CASSLESEDTF	TGTGCCAGCAGCTTAGAGTCAGAGGACACCTTC
NA	TRBV7-9	TRBD1	TRBJ1-5	CASSFAPTGPGSNQPQHF	TGTGCCAGCAGCTTCGCTCCGACAGGGCCAGGTAGCAATCAGCCCCAGCATTTT
NA	TRBV12-5	TRBD1	TRBJ1-1	CASGLWDRGSTEAFF	TGTGCTAGTGGTTTATGGGACAGAGGGAGCACTGAAGCTTTCTTT
NA	TRBV11-2	TRBD2	TRBJ2-7	CASSLMMLAGGYEQYF	TGTGCCAGCAGCTTGATGATGCTAGCGGGAGGGTACGAGCAGTACTTC
NA	TRBV7-2	TRBD2	TRBJ2-1	CASSLRREREFF	TGTGCCAGCAGCTTAAGGCGGGAGCGGGAGTTCTTC
NA	TRBV5-1	TRBD2	TRBJ2-5	CASSLGLAGGQETQYF	TGCGCCAGCAGCTTGGGACTAGCGGGAGGGCAAGAGACCCAGTACTTC
many	TRBV28	TRBD2	TRBJ2-5	CATSGTQETQYF	TGTGCCACTAGCGGGACGCAAGAGACCCAGTACTTC
NA	TRBV19	TRBD2	TRBJ2-3	CASTTRRGGMTTDTQYF	TGTGCCAGTACCACCCGTCGGGGGGGCATGACAACAGATACGCAGTATTTT
once	TRBV23-1	NA	TRBJ2-5	CASSQFGAGIQETQYF	TGCGCCAGCAGTCAATTTGGGGCAGGGATTCAAGAGACCCAGTACTTC
NA	TRBV4-2	TRBD1	TRBJ1-2	CASSQGGQGAYYGYTF	TGTGCCAGCAGCCAAGGCGGACAGGGGGCCTACTATGGCTACACCTTC
NA	TRBV5-1	NA	TRBJ2-2	CASSLQGLSWSTGELFF	TGCGCCAGCAGCTTGCAGGGTTTGAGTTGGTCCACCGGGGAGCTGTTTTTT
NA	TRBV3-1/TRBV3-2	TRBD2	TRBJ2-1	CASSLAGETYNEQFF	TGTGCCAGCAGTCTAGCGGGAGAGACCTACAATGAGCAGTTCTTC
NA	TRBV29-1	NA	TRBJ2-3	CSAGDTRADTQYF	TGCAGCGCCGGGGACACGAGGGCAGATACGCAGTATTTT
once	TRBV7-2	NA	TRBJ1-5	CASSLGLGGFLGVGWPQHF	TGTGCCAGCAGCTTAGGACTAGGAGGTTTTTTAGGTGTCGGATGGCCCCAGCATTTT
NA	TRBV7-8	TRBD1	TRBJ2-2	CASSPGQGRAGELFF	TGTGCCAGCAGCCCGGGACAGGGTAGGGCCGGGGAGCTGTTTTTT
NA	TRBV24-1	TRBD1	TRBJ2-5	CATSELTGGGQETQYF	TGTGCCACCAGTGAGTTGACAGGGGGAGGGCAAGAGACCCAGTACTTC
NA	TRBV9	NA	TRBJ2-7	CASSPVDRGGRSYEQYF	TGTGCCAGCAGCCCCGTGGATAGGGGAGGAAGGTCCTACGAGCAGTACTTC
NA	TRBV7-9	TRBD2	TRBJ2-1	CASSFRAGGPDTHEQFF	TGTGCCAGCAGCTTCAGAGCGGGAGGGCCGGATACCCATGAGCAGTTCTTC
NA	TRBV12-2	NA	TRBJ1-5	CASRPPGVGHQPQHF	TGTGCAAGTCGCCCACCAGGGGTAGGACATCAGCCCCAGCATTTT